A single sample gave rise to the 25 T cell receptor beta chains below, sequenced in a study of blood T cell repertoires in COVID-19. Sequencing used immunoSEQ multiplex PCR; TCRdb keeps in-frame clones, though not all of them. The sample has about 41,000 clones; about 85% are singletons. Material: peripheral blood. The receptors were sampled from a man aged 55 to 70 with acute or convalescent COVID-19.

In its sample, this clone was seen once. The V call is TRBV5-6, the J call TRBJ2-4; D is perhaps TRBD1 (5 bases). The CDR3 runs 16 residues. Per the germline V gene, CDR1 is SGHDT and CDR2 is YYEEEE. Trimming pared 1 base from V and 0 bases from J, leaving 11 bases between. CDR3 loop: CASSLLAGLAKNIQYF. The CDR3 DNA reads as TGTGCCAGCAGCTTGCTCGCAGGGCTAGCCAAAAACATTCAGTACTTC.

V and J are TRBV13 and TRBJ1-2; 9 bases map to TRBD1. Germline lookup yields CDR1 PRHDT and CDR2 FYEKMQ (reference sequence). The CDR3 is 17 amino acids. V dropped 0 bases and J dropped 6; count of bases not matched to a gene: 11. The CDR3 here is CASSLGYREQGAHGYTF. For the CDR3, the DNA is TGTGCCAGCAGCTTAGGTTACCGGGAACAGGGGGCTCATGGCTACACCTTC.

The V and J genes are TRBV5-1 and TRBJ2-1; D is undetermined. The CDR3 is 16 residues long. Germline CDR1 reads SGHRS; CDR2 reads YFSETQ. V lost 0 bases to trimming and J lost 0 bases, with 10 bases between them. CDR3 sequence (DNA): TGCGCCAGCAGCTTGGATCCAGCGAGCTCCTACAATGAGCAGTTCTTC. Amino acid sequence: CASSLDPASSYNEQFF.

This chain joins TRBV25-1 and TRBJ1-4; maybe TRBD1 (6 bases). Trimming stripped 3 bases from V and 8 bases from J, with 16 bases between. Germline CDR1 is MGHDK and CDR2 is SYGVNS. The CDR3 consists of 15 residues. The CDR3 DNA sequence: TGTGCCAGCAGTGAGTTGCGGGGGCAATTGGAAAAACTGTTTTTT. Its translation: CASSELRGQLEKLFF.

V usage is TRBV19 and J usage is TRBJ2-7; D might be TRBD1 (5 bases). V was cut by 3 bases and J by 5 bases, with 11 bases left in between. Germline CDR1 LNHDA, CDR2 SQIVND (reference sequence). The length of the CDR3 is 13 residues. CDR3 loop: CASSIQGLHEQYF. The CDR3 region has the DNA TGTGCCAGTAGTATCCAGGGCCTTCACGAGCAGTACTTC.

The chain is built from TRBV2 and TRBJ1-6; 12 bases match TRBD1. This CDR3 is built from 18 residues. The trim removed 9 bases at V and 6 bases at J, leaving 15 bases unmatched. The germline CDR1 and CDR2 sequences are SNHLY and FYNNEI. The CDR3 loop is CASGGTGGIVLINSPLHF. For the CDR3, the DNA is TGTGCCAGTGGGGGGACAGGGGGCATCGTCCTAATTAATTCACCCCTCCACTTT.

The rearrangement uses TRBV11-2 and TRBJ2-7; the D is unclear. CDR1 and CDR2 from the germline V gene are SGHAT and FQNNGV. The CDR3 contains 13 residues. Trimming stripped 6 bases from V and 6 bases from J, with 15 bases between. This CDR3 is CASRDLKSGEQYF. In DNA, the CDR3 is TGTGCCAGCAGGGATCTGAAGTCGGGCGAGCAGTACTTC.

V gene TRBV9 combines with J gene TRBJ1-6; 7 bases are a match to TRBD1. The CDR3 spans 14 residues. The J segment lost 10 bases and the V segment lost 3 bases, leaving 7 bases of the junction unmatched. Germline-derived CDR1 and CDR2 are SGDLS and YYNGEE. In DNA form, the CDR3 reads TGTGCCAGCAGCGCTCGGGACAGAATATCACCCCTCCACTTT. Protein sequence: CASSARDRISPLHF.

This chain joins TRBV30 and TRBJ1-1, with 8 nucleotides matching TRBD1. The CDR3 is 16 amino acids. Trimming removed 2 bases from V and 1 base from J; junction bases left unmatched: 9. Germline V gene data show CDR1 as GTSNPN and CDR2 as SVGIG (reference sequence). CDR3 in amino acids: CAWSRPRQGTNTEAFF. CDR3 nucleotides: TGTGCCTGGAGTAGACCTCGACAGGGGACGAACACTGAAGCTTTCTTT.

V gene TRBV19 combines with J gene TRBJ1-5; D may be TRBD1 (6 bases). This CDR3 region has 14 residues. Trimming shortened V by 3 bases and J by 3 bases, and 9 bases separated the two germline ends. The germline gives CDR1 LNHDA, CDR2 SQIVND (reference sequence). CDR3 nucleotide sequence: TGTGCCAGTAGTATCCGGACAGCCAATCAGCCCCAGCATTTT. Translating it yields CASSIRTANQPQHF.

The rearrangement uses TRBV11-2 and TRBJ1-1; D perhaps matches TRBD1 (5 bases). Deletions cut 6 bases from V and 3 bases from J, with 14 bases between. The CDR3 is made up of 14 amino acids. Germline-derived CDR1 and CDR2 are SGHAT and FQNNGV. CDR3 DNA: TGTGCCAGCAGACCGACGGGGGGTTACACTGAAGCTTTCTTT. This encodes CASRPTGGYTEAFF.

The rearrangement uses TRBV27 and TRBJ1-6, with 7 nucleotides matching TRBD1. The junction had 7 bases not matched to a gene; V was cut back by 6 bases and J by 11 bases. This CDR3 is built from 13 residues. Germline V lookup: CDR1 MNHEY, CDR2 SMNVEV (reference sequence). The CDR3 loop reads CASSPTRGAPLHF. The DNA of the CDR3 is TGTGCCAGCAGCCCAACCAGGGGGGCACCCCTCCACTTT.

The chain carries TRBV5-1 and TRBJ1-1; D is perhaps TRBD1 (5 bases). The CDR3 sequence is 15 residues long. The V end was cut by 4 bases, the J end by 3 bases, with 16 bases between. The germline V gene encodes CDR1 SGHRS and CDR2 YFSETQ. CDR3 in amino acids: CASSPHLGEDTEAFF. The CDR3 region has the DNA TGCGCCAGCAGCCCCCACTTGGGGGAGGACACTGAAGCTTTCTTT.

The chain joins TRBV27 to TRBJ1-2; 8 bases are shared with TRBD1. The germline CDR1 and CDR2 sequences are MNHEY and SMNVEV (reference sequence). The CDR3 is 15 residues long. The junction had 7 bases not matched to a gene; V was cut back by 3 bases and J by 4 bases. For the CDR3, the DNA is TGTGCCAGCAGTTTTCGAGGGACAGGCATCTATGGCTACACCTTC. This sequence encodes CASSFRGTGIYGYTF.

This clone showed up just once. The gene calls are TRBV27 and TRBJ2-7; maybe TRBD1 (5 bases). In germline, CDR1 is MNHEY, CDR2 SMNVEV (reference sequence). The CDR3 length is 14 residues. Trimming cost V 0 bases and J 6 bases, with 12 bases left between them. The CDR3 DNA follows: TGTGCCAGCAGTTTATCGTCAGGGTTCCGCGAGCAGTACTTC. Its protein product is CASSLSSGFREQYF.

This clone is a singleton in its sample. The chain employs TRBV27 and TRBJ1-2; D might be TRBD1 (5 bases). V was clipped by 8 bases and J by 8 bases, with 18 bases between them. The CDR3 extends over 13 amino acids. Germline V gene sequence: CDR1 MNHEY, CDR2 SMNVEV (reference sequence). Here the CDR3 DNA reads TGTGCCAGCGGGCGGTCGCCTGGGGGGGGCTACACCTTC. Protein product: CASGRSPGGGYTF.

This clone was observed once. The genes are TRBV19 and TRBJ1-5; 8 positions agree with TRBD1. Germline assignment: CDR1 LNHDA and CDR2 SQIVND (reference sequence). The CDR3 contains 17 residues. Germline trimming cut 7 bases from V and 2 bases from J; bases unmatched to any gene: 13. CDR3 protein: CASTPIQGAAGNQPQHF. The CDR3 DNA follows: TGTGCCAGTACCCCCATTCAGGGGGCTGCAGGCAATCAGCCCCAGCATTTT.

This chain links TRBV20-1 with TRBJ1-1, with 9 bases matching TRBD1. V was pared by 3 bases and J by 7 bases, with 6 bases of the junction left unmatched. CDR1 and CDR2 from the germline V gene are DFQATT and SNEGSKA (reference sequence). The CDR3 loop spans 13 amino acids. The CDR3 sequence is CSASKPGQGEAFF. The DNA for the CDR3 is TGCAGTGCTAGTAAGCCGGGACAGGGTGAAGCTTTCTTT.

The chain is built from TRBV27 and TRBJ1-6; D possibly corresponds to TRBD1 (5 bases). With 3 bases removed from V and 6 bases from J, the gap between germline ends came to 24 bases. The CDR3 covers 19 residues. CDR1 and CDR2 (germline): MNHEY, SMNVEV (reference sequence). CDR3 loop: CASSLDGGFPGRTNSPLHF. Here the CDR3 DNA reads TGTGCCAGCAGTTTGGATGGGGGGTTTCCGGGACGGACTAATTCACCCCTCCACTTT.

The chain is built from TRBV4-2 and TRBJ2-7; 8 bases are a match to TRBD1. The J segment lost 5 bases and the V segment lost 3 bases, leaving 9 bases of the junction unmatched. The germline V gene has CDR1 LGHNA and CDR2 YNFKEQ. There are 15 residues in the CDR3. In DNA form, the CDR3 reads TGTGCCAGCAGCCACGAGCCCCAGGGGGCCGACGAGCAGTACTTC. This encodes CASSHEPQGADEQYF.

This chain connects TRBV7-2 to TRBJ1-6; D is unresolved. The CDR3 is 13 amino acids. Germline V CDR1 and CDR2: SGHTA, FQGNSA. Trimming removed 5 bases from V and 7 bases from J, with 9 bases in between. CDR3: CASSPIPNSPLHF. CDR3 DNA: TGTGCCAGCAGCCCTATCCCCAATTCACCCCTCCACTTT.

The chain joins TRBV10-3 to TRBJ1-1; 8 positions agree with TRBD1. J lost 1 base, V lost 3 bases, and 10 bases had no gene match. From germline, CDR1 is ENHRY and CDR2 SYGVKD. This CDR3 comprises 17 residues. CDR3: CAISDNRGGTGNTEAFF. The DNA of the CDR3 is TGTGCCATCAGTGACAACCGGGGAGGGACAGGGAACACTGAAGCTTTCTTT.

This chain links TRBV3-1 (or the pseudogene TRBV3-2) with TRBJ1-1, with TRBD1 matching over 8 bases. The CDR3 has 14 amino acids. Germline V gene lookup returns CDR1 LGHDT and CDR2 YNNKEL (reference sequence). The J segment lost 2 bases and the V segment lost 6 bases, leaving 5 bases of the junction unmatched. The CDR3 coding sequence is TGTGCCAGCAGTCGGACAGGGATTAACACTGAAGCTTTCTTT. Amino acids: CASSRTGINTEAFF.

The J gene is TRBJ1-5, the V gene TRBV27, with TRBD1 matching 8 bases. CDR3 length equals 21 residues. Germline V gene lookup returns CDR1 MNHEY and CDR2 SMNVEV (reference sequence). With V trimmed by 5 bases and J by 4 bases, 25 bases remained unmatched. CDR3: CASSPLRGRGLSNSWNQPQHF. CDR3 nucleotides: TGTGCCAGCAGTCCCCTCAGGGGGCGAGGATTGTCCAATTCGTGGAATCAGCCCCAGCATTTT.

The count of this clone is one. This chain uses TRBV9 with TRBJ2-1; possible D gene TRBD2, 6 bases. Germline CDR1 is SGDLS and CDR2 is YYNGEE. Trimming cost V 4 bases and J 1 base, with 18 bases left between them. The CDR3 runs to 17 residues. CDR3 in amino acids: CASSPRGDDWSYNEQFF. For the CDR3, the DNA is TGTGCCAGCAGCCCTCGCGGGGACGACTGGTCCTACAATGAGCAGTTCTTC.